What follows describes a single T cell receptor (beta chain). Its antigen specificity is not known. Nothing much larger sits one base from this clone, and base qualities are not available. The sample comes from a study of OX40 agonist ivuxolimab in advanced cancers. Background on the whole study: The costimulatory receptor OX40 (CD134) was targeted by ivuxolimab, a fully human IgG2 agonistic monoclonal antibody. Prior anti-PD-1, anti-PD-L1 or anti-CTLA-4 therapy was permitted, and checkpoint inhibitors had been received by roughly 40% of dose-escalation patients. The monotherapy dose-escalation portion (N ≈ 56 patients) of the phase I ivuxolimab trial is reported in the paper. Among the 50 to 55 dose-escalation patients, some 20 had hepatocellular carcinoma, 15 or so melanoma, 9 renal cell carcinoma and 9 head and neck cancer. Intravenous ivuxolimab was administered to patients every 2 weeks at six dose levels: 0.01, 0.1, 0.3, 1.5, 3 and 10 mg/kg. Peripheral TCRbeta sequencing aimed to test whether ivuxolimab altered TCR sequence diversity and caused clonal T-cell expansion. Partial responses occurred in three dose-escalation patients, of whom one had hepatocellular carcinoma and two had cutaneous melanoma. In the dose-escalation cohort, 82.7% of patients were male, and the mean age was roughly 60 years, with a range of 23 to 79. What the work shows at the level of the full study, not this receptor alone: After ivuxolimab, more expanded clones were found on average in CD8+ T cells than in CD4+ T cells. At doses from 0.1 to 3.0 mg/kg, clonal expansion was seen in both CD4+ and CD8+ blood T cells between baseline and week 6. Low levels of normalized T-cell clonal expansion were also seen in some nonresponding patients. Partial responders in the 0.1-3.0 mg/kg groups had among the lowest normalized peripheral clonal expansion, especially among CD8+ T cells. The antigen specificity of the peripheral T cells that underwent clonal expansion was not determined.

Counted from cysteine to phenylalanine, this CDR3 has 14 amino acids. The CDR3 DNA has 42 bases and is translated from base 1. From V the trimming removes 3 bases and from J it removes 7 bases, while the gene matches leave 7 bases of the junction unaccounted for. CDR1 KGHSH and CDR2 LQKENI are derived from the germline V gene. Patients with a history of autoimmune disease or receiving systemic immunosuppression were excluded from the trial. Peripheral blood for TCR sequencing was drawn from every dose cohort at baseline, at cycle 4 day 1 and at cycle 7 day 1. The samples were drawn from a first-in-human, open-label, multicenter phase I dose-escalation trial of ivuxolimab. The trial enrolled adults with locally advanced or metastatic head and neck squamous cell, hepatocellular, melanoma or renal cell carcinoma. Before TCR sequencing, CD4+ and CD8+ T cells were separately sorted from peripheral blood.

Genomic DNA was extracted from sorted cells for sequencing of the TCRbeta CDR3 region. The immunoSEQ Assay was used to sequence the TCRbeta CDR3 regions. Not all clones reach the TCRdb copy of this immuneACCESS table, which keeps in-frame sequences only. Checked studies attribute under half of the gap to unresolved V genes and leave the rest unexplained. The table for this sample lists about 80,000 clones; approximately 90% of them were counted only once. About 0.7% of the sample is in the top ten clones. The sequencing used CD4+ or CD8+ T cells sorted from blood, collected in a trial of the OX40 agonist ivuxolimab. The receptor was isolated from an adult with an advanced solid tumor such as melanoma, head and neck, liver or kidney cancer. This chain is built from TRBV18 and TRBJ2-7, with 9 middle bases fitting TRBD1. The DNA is TGTGCCAGCTCACCTAGGACAGGGGCTGAGGAGCAGTACTTC. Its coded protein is CASSPRTGAEEQYF.